This is a list of T cell receptor beta chains from one sample in a study of blood T cell repertoires in COVID-19. TCRdb keeps only in-frame clones here, not all; method: immunoSEQ multiplex PCR. This table has about 300,000 clones, about 87% appearing once. Sequencing was carried out using peripheral blood. All receptors come from a man aged 65 to 85 with acute or convalescent COVID-19. CDR3s include the opening cysteine and the closing phenylalanine or tryptophan. D genes are given only for firm matches. Only some rows state a clone size, as once, few, many or a class for expanded clones.

v_gene	abundance	d_gene	j_gene	CDR3nt	CDR3aa
TRBV6-2/TRBV6-3	-	TRBD1	TRBJ2-7	TGTGCCAGCAGTTACCTAGCCAGGACAGGGAGCTACGAGCAGTACTTC	CASSYLARTGSYEQYF
TRBV18	-	-	TRBJ2-1	TGTGCCAGCTCACCAGGGGCAGGGGTGTTCGAGAATGAGCAGTTCTTC	CASSPGAGVFENEQFF
TRBV14	once	-	TRBJ2-4	TGTGCCAGCAGCCCTTATTCGATGGCGGGGGCGCGGGGAGCCAAAAACATTCAGTACTTC	CASSPYSMAGARGAKNIQYF
TRBV5-6	-	-	TRBJ2-4	TGTGCCAGCGCACAGGTGATAGCCAAAAACATTCAGTACTTC	CASAQVIAKNIQYF
TRBV2	-	-	TRBJ2-2	TGTGCCAGCAGGCGAGGGAACACCGGGGAGCTGTTTTTT	CASRRGNTGELFF
TRBV6-2/TRBV6-3	-	-	TRBJ1-1	TGTGCCAGCAGCCCAATCTACCGAGGAACTGAAGCTTTCTTT	CASSPIYRGTEAFF
TRBV19	once	TRBD1	TRBJ1-4	TGTGCCAGTAGTGGACAGGGGGCAACTAATGAAAAACTGTTTTTT	CASSGQGATNEKLFF
TRBV6-1	-	-	TRBJ1-6	TGTGCCAGCAGTGAATTACAGCACTTGAATTCACCCCTCCACTTT	CASSELQHLNSPLHF
TRBV11-2	-	-	TRBJ2-1	TGTGCCAGCAGGCTGGGGCGGAGCTCCTACAATGAGCAGTTCTTC	CASRLGRSSYNEQFF
TRBV5-6	-	-	TRBJ2-7	TGTGCCAGCGGGGAACAGGGGAGGTACGAGCAGTACTTC	CASGEQGRYEQYF
TRBV5-1	-	-	TRBJ2-7	TGCGCCAGCAGCTTGGGGGCGACAGGAACCTACGAGCAGTACTTC	CASSLGATGTYEQYF
TRBV28	-	-	TRBJ1-1	TGTGCCAGCAGTAGGGACGGGGGGAACACTGAAGCTTTCTTT	CASSRDGGNTEAFF
TRBV5-1	-	-	TRBJ2-7	TGCGCCAGCAGCTTGGCACCGGGGAACAACGAGCAGTACTTC	CASSLAPGNNEQYF
TRBV6-5	-	-	TRBJ1-1	TGTGCCAGCAGCCTACGAGGAGGAACTGAAGCTTTCTTT	CASSLRGGTEAFF
TRBV29-1	once	TRBD1	TRBJ2-7	TGCAGCGTGTGGGGACAGGGAAAGGCCTACGAGCAGTACTTC	CSVWGQGKAYEQYF
TRBV7-2	-	TRBD2	TRBJ2-3	TGTGCCAGCAACGAACTCTCCGGGACTAGCGGTAACACAGATACGCAGTATTTT	CASNELSGTSGNTDTQYF
TRBV5-4	-	-	TRBJ1-3	TGTGCCAGCCCGGTATTAGCTGGAAACACCATATATTTT	CASPVLAGNTIYF
TRBV4-1	once	TRBD2	TRBJ2-3	TGCGCCAGCAGCGAGGGACTAGCGGGAAGGGGCACAGATACGCAGTATTTT	CASSEGLAGRGTDTQYF
TRBV18	-	-	TRBJ1-4	TGTGCCAGCTCACCAACTACAACTAATGAAAAACTGTTTTTT	CASSPTTTNEKLFF
TRBV18	once	TRBD1	TRBJ1-5	TGTGCCAGCTCACCAGCCAGGACAGGGGGCCTAAATCAGCCCCAGCATTTT	CASSPARTGGLNQPQHF
TRBV29-1	-	-	TRBJ1-1	TGCAGCGGAACAACGTTTATGAACACTGAAGCTTTCTTT	CSGTTFMNTEAFF
TRBV20-1	-	TRBD2	TRBJ2-3	TGCAGTGCTGGTGGACTAGCGGGAGCGGATACGCAGTATTTT	CSAGGLAGADTQYF
TRBV7-2	-	-	TRBJ1-1	TGTGCCAGCAGCTTAGATTCCCGGGGGGAAGCTTTCTTT	CASSLDSRGEAFF
TRBV24-1	-	-	TRBJ2-3	TGTGCCACCAGTGATCCTACCCGAAGCACAGATACGCAGTATTTT	CATSDPTRSTDTQYF
TRBV2	-	TRBD1	TRBJ1-4	TGTGCCAGCAGTCATGACAGGGGGTCAACTAATGAAAAACTGTTTTTT	CASSHDRGSTNEKLFF
TRBV7-6	-	-	TRBJ1-2	TGTGCCAGCAGCTTAGAAGCTGGTGTCACCTATGGCTACACCTTC	CASSLEAGVTYGYTF
TRBV21-1	-	-	TRBJ2-2	TGTGCCAGCAGCAAAGAGGGTAATGAGCGTCAGGGCACCGGGGAGCTGTTTTTT	CASSKEGNERQGTGELFF
TRBV19	-	TRBD1	TRBJ1-5	TGTGCCAGTAGTATTCCGGGACAGGGGAATCAGCCCCAGCATTTT	CASSIPGQGNQPQHF
TRBV29-1	-	-	TRBJ2-7	TGCAGCGTTCCGGGACTTAACTACGAGCAGTACTTC	CSVPGLNYEQYF
TRBV7-2	-	TRBD2	TRBJ2-1	TGTGCCAGCAGCTACTCGGGACTAACGTACAATGAGCAGTTCTTC	CASSYSGLTYNEQFF
TRBV29-1	-	TRBD2	TRBJ2-1	TGCAGCGTTGACCCTAGCGGGAGTCATGTTGGGTACTACAATGAGCAGTTCTTC	CSVDPSGSHVGYYNEQFF
TRBV19	once	-	TRBJ2-1	TGTGCCAGTAGTACCAGGGGAGTTACATACGGTGAGCAGTTCTTC	CASSTRGVTYGEQFF